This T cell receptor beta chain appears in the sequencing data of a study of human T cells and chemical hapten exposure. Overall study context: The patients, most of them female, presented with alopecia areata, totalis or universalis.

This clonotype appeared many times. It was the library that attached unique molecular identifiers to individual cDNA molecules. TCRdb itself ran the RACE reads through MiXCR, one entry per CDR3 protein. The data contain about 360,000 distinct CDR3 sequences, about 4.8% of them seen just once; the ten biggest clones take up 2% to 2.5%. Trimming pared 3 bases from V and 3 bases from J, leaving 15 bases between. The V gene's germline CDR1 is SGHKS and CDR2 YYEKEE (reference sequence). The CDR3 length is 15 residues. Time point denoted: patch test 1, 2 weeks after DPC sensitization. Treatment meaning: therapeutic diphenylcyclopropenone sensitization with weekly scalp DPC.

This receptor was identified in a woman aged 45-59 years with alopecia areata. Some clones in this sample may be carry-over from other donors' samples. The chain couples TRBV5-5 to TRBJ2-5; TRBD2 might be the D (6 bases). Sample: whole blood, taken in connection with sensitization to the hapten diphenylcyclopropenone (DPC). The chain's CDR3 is CASSSPSGGEETQYF. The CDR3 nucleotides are TGTGCCAGCAGCTCCCCTTCCGGAGGGGAAGAGACCCAGTACTTC.